The subject of this entry is one T cell receptor (beta chain). Its antigen is still unknown. Per-base qualities were not stored, and no clone one base away is much larger. What this sample's time point label stands for: blood at routine non-recurrence follow-up after resection. Whole RNA extracted from tumor and nontumor lung tissue, or from cryopreserved PBMC samples, was used for TCR sequencing without cell sorting. Patients were selected for TCR sequencing only if sufficient RNA was available from at least two tumor regions. The library was generated by 5' RACE. Data came from a NextSeq 500. The TCR library protocol attached a unique molecular identifier to each TCR cDNA molecule to allow correction of PCR and sequencing errors. In the source study's methods: TCR identification, UMI-based error correction and CDR3 extraction were performed with Decombinator tools. Expanded TCRs were defined as those above a frequency of 2 per 1,000, corresponding to the top 1% of the tumor frequency distribution. Renyi diversity was computed with the R vegan package after each repertoire had been subsampled 100 times to 5,000 TCRs. CDR3 similarity networks were built from amino acid triplet string-kernel similarity, connecting CDR3s with pairwise similarity above 0.82. TCRdb redid the processing of the public reads, applying fastp at Q25 and MiXCR, and retained in-frame beta chains. Every distinct CDR3 protein forms one entry, paired with its most common genes and DNA. These V and J calls are TCRdb output, not the study's own analysis. Present in this sample are 4,000 or so distinct CDR3 sequences, approximately 25% of which were seen just once. Together, the top ten hold around 6% of the sample.

These data belong to a study of spatial heterogeneity in lung cancer (dated 2019 in TCRdb). Regarding the study in general: Donors were under 95 patients with early-stage, untreated non-small cell lung cancer from the lung TRACERx cohort. Follow-up PBMC samples were sequenced whenever available, and the median time to follow-up was two to three years after resection. Beta-chain transcripts were consistently detected in greater numbers than alpha-chain transcripts, which likely reflects a higher abundance of beta-chain transcripts. In the raw uncorrected reads, each unique combination of TCR and UMI appeared on average more than ten times. The study quantitatively compared TCR alpha and beta repertoires across multiple tumor regions, matched nontumor lung and blood in non-small cell lung cancer. The study linked features of the TCR repertoire to counts of nonsynonymous mutations, which were determined by whole-exome sequencing of tumor tissue. At surgery, both alpha and beta chains were TCR-sequenced in 200 to 250 tumor regions, about 64 matched nontumor lung samples and around 50 PBMC samples. Study-level results and caveats: Additional single-cell paired TCR alpha and beta sequencing was considered necessary to confirm, at a functional level, the hypothesis that regional TCRs recognize regional mutations. Only approximately 15 patients were included in the comparisons of baseline and follow-up blood repertoires. Ubiquitous expanded tumor TCRs showed up in blood more often at tumor resection than at routine follow-up.

CDR1 LNHDA and CDR2 SQIVND are derived from the germline V gene (reference sequence). The cysteine opens and the phenylalanine closes a CDR3 of 16 amino acids. The entry retains the CDR3 DNA only, 48 bases that are in frame from base 1. V lost 7 bases and J lost 3 bases; the stretch between them is 22 bases long. The chain employs TRBV19 and TRBJ2-7; the D match is possibly TRBD1 or TRBD2, with 6 bases aligned in each. The source was PBMCs, collected at follow-up. The origin of this receptor is a male donor with early-stage non-small cell lung cancer. For the CDR3, the sequence is CASTSLKGGRVYEQYF. The nucleotide sequence is given as TGTGCCAGTACCTCCCTAAAGGGGGGACGGGTCTACGAGCAGTACTTC.